This TCR beta chain was profiled in a study of graft-versus-host responses after intestinal transplantation. Looking at the study overall: Every transplant recipient was induced with anti-thymocyte globulin, then maintained on tacrolimus and steroids for two to three years. Findings and caveats of the study: Peak GvH clone levels in circulation were associated with early post-transplant HvG declines. GvH clones turned up in recipient marrow; some had shown up first in ileum or blood. Where graft-donor T cell macrochimerism was present, patients had high graft-versus-host to host-versus-graft clonal ratios in allografts.

The V gene's germline CDR1 is SGHRS and CDR2 YFSETQ. The CDR3 spans 14 residues. The V end lost 3 bases, the J end lost 2 bases, and 11 bases lay between the germline ends. TCRdb's copy holds only in-frame clones and misses some; the assay was immunoSEQ multiplex PCR. Among some 85,000 clones listed, roughly 92% were seen once. This clone appeared a single time. Its matching antigen is unknown. The V gene is TRBV5-1, the J gene TRBJ1-2; D gene ambiguous. This clonotype originated in a human donor who was the organ donor for an intestinal transplant. Material: unstimulated CD8+ T cells sorted from spleen or lymph node cells, obtained before transplant. The CDR3 DNA is TGCGCCAGCAGCTCGGAGGGCGGGAACTATGGCTACACCTTC. This gives the protein CASSSEGGNYGYTF.